Listed here are 23 T cell receptor beta chains from one sample, sequenced in a study of shared clonotypes between healthy human individuals. Method: immunoSEQ multiplex PCR; TCRdb's copy keeps in-frame clones and lacks some. This table holds approximately 2,300,000 clones, about 90% found once. The sequenced sample consisted of naive CD4+ T cells from PBMCs. The subset here: CD45RA+ positively selected. These receptors all come from a man aged 18-30 years in good health. Some clones in this sample may be carry-over from other donors' samples.

This clone was counted a single time. The chain combines TRBV21-1 with TRBJ1-2; TRBD1 reflects the table's D call only, with no check against the DNA. TRBV21-1 counts as a pseudogene. This CDR3 spans 15 amino acids. CDR3 DNA: TGTGCCAGCAGCATGGCAGGGGGAGCTGACTATGGCTACACCTTC. Its protein is CASSMAGGADYGYTF.

The rearrangement uses TRBV28 and TRBJ1-2, with D maybe TRBD1 (6 bases). Deletions cut 7 bases from V and 9 bases from J, with 18 bases between. CDR1 is MDHEN and CDR2 is SYDVKM in the germline V gene. The CDR3 is made up of 13 amino acids. This chain's CDR3 is CASTLQSGASYTF. DNA of the CDR3: TGTGCCAGCACTCTACAGTCAGGGGCAAGCTACACCTTC.

Note on this clone: Other DNA sequences of this sample code for an identical CDR3. The V and J genes are TRBV9 and TRBJ2-7; 8 nucleotides match TRBD2. CDR1 is SGDLS, CDR2 YYNGEE, per germline. The CDR3 totals 14 residues. The V and J ends lost 2 bases and 3 bases, in that order; junction bases with no gene match: 4. DNA for the CDR3: TGTGCCAGCAGCGTGGGACTAGGTGTCTACGAGCAGTACTTC. Translation: CASSVGLGVYEQYF.

In the case of this clone: Other nucleotide sequences from this sample produce the same CDR3. V is TRBV28 and J is TRBJ2-7; a possible D gene is TRBD1 (7 bases). The germline V gene encodes CDR1 MDHEN and CDR2 SYDVKM. This CDR3 spans 14 amino acids. V was pared by 5 bases and J by 1 base, with 12 bases between. CDR3 residues: CASSQQGRSYEQYF. Written as DNA, the CDR3 is TGTGCCAGCAGTCAACAGGGGAGGTCCTACGAGCAGTACTTC.

The rearrangement uses TRBV5-1 and TRBJ1-3; D call uncertain. CDR1 SGHRS and CDR2 YFSETQ come from the germline V gene. The CDR3 sequence is 16 residues long. V lost 5 bases to trimming and J lost 0 bases, with 15 bases between them. In DNA, the CDR3 is TGCGCCAGCAGTAAGGAAATCGGATACTCTGGAAACACCATATATTTT. This encodes CASSKEIGYSGNTIYF.

This clone was found once. The chain uses TRBV29-1 and TRBJ2-7; perhaps TRBD2 as D (5 bases). This CDR3 has 14 amino acids. From germline, CDR1 is SQVTM and CDR2 ANQGSEA. Trimming took 4 bases from V and 3 from J, leaving 16 bases between them. The CDR3 region has the DNA TGCAGCGTTGCTCGGGCGGGCGGTCTCTACGAGCAGTACTTC. Its protein is CSVARAGGLYEQYF.

This chain uses TRBV11-2 with TRBJ2-1, with 12 positions matching TRBD2. The trim removed 4 bases at V and 8 bases at J, leaving 15 bases unmatched. This CDR3 is 18 amino acids long. CDR1 is SGHAT, CDR2 FQNNGV, per germline. The CDR3 nucleotides are TGTGCCAGCAGCTCACGAATACGAGTGACTAGCGGGAGCTATGAGCAGTTCTTC. Translation gives CASSSRIRVTSGSYEQFF.

This clone has just one count. The chain is built from TRBV7-9 and TRBJ2-5; either TRBD1 or TRBD2 may supply D (5 bases each). The CDR3 contains 13 residues. Germline values: CDR1 SEHNR, CDR2 FQNEAQ (reference sequence). Trimming removed 4 bases from V and 1 base from J, with 7 bases in between. The CDR3 nucleotides are TGTGCCAGCAGCTGGGGGTTCCAAGAGACCCAGTACTTC. This encodes CASSWGFQETQYF.

The chain recombines TRBV18 with TRBJ2-1, with 9 positions matching TRBD1. The junction had 5 bases not matched to a gene; V was cut back by 3 bases and J by 5 bases. CDR1 and CDR2 (germline): KGHSH, LQKENI. This CDR3 is 15 amino acids long. CDR3 bases: TGTGCCAGCTCACCCGGGACAGGGTTGGACAATGAGCAGTTCTTC. Amino acids: CASSPGTGLDNEQFF.

The V call is TRBV28, the J call TRBJ1-1; 8 nucleotides line up with TRBD1. This CDR3 comprises 14 residues. The ends lost 4 bases at V and 4 bases at J; junction bases unmatched: 5. Germline V gene sequence: CDR1 MDHEN, CDR2 SYDVKM. The CDR3 DNA is TGTGCCAGCAGTTACCTGGACAGGGCCACTGAAGCTTTCTTT. It is translated as CASSYLDRATEAFF.

The V gene is TRBV13, the J gene TRBJ2-7; D might be TRBD1 or TRBD2, each matching 6 bases. The germline V gene encodes CDR1 PRHDT and CDR2 FYEKMQ (reference sequence). Between the trimmed V and J ends, which lost 5 bases and 2 bases, there was a span of 16 bases. CDR3 length: 15 residues. CDR3 DNA sequence: TGTGCCAGCAGCGGGGGGCGGGTCCCTACCTACGAGCAGTACTTC. It is translated as CASSGGRVPTYEQYF.

The chain carries TRBV28 and TRBJ2-7; 8 bases are a match to TRBD1. The CDR3 is 15 residues long. V dropped 3 bases and J dropped 5; count of bases not matched to a gene: 9. Per germline, CDR1 MDHEN and CDR2 SYDVKM. In DNA form, the CDR3 reads TGTGCCAGCAGTTTGGGTTCGGCAGGGGGCAACGAGCAGTACTTC. Translation: CASSLGSAGGNEQYF.

The V gene is TRBV28, the J gene TRBJ1-2, with D tentatively TRBD1 (6 bases). The CDR3 length is 15 residues. V was pared by 5 bases and J by 4 bases, with 17 bases between. The germline CDR1 and CDR2 sequences are MDHEN and SYDVKM. The CDR3, as DNA: TGTGCCAGCAGTCAGGCTCGGGGGCTTAGCTATGGCTACACCTTC. Its protein product is CASSQARGLSYGYTF.

This chain connects TRBV6-4 to TRBJ2-2, with TRBD2 matching 7 bases. From germline, CDR1 is MRHNA and CDR2 SNTAGT. Trimming at V came to 5 bases and at J to 3 bases, leaving 9 bases not matched to a gene. The CDR3 is 16 amino acids. This CDR3 reads CASSPGLLGDTGELFF. CDR3 sequence (DNA): TGTGCCAGCAGTCCGGGACTACTAGGGGACACCGGGGAGCTGTTTTTT.

This chain links TRBV13 with TRBJ2-4, with D unresolved. V dropped 5 bases and J dropped 0 bases, with 14 bases sitting between them. This CDR3 spans 16 amino acids. Germline V gene data show CDR1 as PRHDT and CDR2 as FYEKMQ (reference sequence). The CDR3 nucleotides are TGTGCCAGCAGCCTCAGACACAAGCTAGCCAAAAACATTCAGTACTTC. Protein product: CASSLRHKLAKNIQYF.

This clone was observed a single time. Sequence at one end of the junction differs from germline and may be a read error. V gene TRBV27 combines with J gene TRBJ2-7, with 7 bases lining up with TRBD2. Looked up from germline, CDR1 is MNHEY and CDR2 is SMNVEV (reference sequence). This CDR3 region has 15 residues. CDR3 in amino acids: CASSSPRASGTNLNF. DNA of the CDR3: TGTGCCAGCAGTTCCCCCAGGGCTAGCGGCACAAACCTAAACTTC.

The chain is built from TRBV7-6 and TRBJ2-5, with TRBD1 matching 10 bases. V dropped 2 bases and J dropped 5; count of bases not matched to a gene: 5. Germline CDR1 reads SGHVS; CDR2 reads FNYEAQ. The CDR3 totals 15 residues. The CDR3 coding sequence is TGTGCCAGCAGCTTATTTCGGACAGGGGGGGAGACCCAGTACTTC. As protein: CASSLFRTGGETQYF.

The gene calls are TRBV18 and TRBJ1-4; a weak D match, TRBD1 (6 bases). This CDR3 has 14 amino acids. The germline V gene encodes CDR1 KGHSH and CDR2 LQKENI. The V gene lost 0 bases and the J gene lost 10 bases, with 12 bases spanning the gap. As DNA, the CDR3 is TGTGCCAGCTCACCACCTGACAGGCCGGGAAAACTGTTTTTT. Translating gives CASSPPDRPGKLFF.

The rearrangement uses TRBV14 and TRBJ1-1; D is unclear. Germline lookup yields CDR1 SGHDN and CDR2 FVKESK. The CDR3 has 14 residues. Trimming pared 2 bases from V and 1 base from J, leaving 8 bases between. CDR3 residues: CASSQYLTNTEAFF. Written as DNA, the CDR3 is TGTGCCAGCAGCCAATACCTCACGAACACTGAAGCTTTCTTT.

The chain is built from TRBV29-1 and TRBJ2-5, with 12 nucleotides matching TRBD2. The V gene end was trimmed by 6 bases and the J gene end by 0 bases; junction bases not matched to a gene: 5. The germline V gene encodes CDR1 SQVTM and CDR2 ANQGSEA. The CDR3 is made up of 15 amino acids. The CDR3 sequence: CSVPRTSGDQETQYF. The CDR3 DNA follows: TGCAGCGTCCCGCGGACTAGCGGGGACCAAGAGACCCAGTACTTC.

This sequence joins TRBV7-2 and TRBJ2-3, with 7 bases that match TRBD2. The J segment lost 2 bases and the V segment lost 0 bases, leaving 5 bases of the junction unmatched. The germline V gene has CDR1 SGHTA and CDR2 FQGNSA. This CDR3 spans 16 amino acids. The CDR3 spells CASSLAGAGFTDTQYF. The CDR3, as DNA: TGTGCCAGCAGCTTAGCGGGAGCGGGATTCACAGATACGCAGTATTTT.

This chain uses TRBV11-2 with TRBJ2-1; the match to TRBD2 covers 9 bases. This CDR3 is built from 16 residues. Germline-derived CDR1 and CDR2 are SGHAT and FQNNGV. Unmatched junction bases numbered 10, after V lost 2 bases and J lost 8 bases. CDR3 nucleotides: TGTGCCAGCAGCTTATATTTAGGGCGGGAGGGGGATGAGCAGTTCTTC. It is translated as CASSLYLGREGDEQFF.

With regard to this clone: Other DNA sequences in this sample translate to the same CDR3. The chain combines TRBV7-9 with TRBJ1-1, with D unresolved. The V gene lost 2 bases and the J gene lost 1 base, with 5 bases spanning the gap. CDR3 length: 13 residues. Germline CDR1 is SEHNR and CDR2 is FQNEAQ (reference sequence). CDR3 DNA sequence: TGTGCCAGCAGCTTATCAGCGAACACTGAAGCTTTCTTT. This translates into CASSLSANTEAFF.